One T cell receptor (beta chain) is described in this entry. Autoimmune disease history or systemic immunosuppression led to patients being barred. The data stem from a study of OX40 agonist ivuxolimab in advanced cancers. Sequenced by immunoSEQ multiplex PCR; TCRdb stores in-frame clones only, minus some. The repertoire holds 70,000 or so clones, with roughly 88% as singletons. The germline V and J ends were trimmed by 5 bases and 6 bases, with 15 bases remaining between them. CDR1 is KGHSH, CDR2 LQKENI, per germline. This CDR3 has 14 residues. The genes are TRBV18 and TRBJ2-3; a weak D match, TRBD1 (5 bases). The specimen was CD4+ or CD8+ T cells sorted from blood, collected in a trial of the OX40 agonist ivuxolimab. This receptor was taken from an adult with an advanced solid tumor such as melanoma, head and neck, liver or kidney cancer. The CDR3 here is CASSADSERDTQYF. Written as DNA, the CDR3 is TGTGCCAGCTCAGCAGACAGCGAAAGGGATACGCAGTATTTT.